The clone carrying this T cell receptor (beta chain) was detected ten times or more. This record belongs to a study of T cell repertoires in cytomegalovirus infection. Germline values: CDR1 SGDLS, CDR2 YYNGEE. V lost 1 base and J lost 2; bases outside the gene matches: 4. CDR3 length equals 15 residues. TCRdb recomputed calls from the reads with MiXCR, one row per CDR3 protein. The repertoire includes approximately 76,000 distinct CDR3 sequences, 3.5% to 4.5% of them detected once, and around 4.9% sits in the top ten. V and J are TRBV9 and TRBJ1-1; 8 bases map to TRBD1. This TCR derives from a human donor in good health (CMV status not recorded). Some clones in this sample may be carry-over from other donors' samples. The sample comprised PBMCs. The CDR3 DNA follows: TGTGCCAGCAGCGTAAAATCAGGGGGCAACACTGAAGCTTTCTTT. It translates to CASSVKSGGNTEAFF. Based on the CDR3 plus reference TRBV9 and TRBJ1-1, the full variable domain is DSGVTQTPKHLITATGQRVTLRCSPRSGDLSVYWYQQSLDQGLQFLIQYYNGEERAKGNILERFSAQQFPDLHSELNLSSLELGDSALYFCASSVKSGGNTEAFFGQGTRLTVV.